These 9 T cell receptor beta chains were all obtained from the same sample, sequenced in a study of shared clonotypes between healthy human individuals. The method was immunoSEQ multiplex PCR; TCRdb's version includes in-frame clones alone and lacks a portion of them. Of 2 million to 2.5 million clones listed, around 90% were seen once; the top ten hold around 0.4%. The material sequenced was naive CD4+ T cells from PBMCs. Indicated subset: CD45RA+ positively selected. The receptors stem from a man aged 18-30 years in good health. Some clones in this sample may be carry-over from other donors' samples.

The chain uses TRBV27 and TRBJ2-2; TRBD2 aligns across 8 bases. V lost 8 bases, J lost 6 bases, and 11 bases stayed unmatched. Germline assignment: CDR1 MNHEY and CDR2 SMNVEV (reference sequence). There are 15 residues in the CDR3. The DNA for the CDR3 is TGTGCCAGCGGCATCGGGAGGGCCGTTCCCGGGGAGCTGTTTTTT. Translation gives CASGIGRAVPGELFF.

The rearrangement joins TRBV6-4 to TRBJ2-3; no definite D call. V lost 2 bases, J lost 1 base, and 7 bases lay in between. The CDR3 is 14 amino acids. Germline V CDR1 and CDR2: MRHNA, SNTAGT. This chain's CDR3 is CASSDTGRTDTQYF. The CDR3 DNA reads as TGTGCCAGCAGTGACACGGGTCGCACAGATACGCAGTATTTT.

The chain couples TRBV28 to TRBJ2-5; 11 bases map to TRBD1. Per the germline V gene, CDR1 is MDHEN and CDR2 is SYDVKM. V gave up 2 bases and J gave up 2 bases; unmatched junction bases: 4. The CDR3 covers 16 residues. The CDR3 sequence is CASSLPGTGGQETQYF. The CDR3 coding sequence is TGTGCCAGCAGTTTACCCGGGACAGGGGGGCAAGAGACCCAGTACTTC.

The chain is built from TRBV5-1 and TRBJ2-1; unclear D gene. The CDR3 contains 16 residues. Germline loops: CDR1 SGHRS, CDR2 YFSETQ. V was shortened by 0 bases and J by 0 bases, with 10 bases between the two germline ends. The CDR3 nucleotides are TGCGCCAGCAGCTTGGATGTGGCCCGCTCCTACAATGAGCAGTTCTTC. It encodes CASSLDVARSYNEQFF.

The V gene is TRBV5-1, the J gene TRBJ2-7, with TRBD1 matching over 7 bases. There are 15 residues in the CDR3. Germline V gene lookup returns CDR1 SGHRS and CDR2 YFSETQ. V shed 4 bases and J 2 bases; nucleotides not matched to a gene: 9. The CDR3 DNA follows: TGCGCCAGCAGCGTAGTAGGGACAGTTACCTACGAGCAGTACTTC. Its translation: CASSVVGTVTYEQYF.

This chain uses TRBV7-3 with TRBJ2-2; D call uncertain. There are 13 residues in the CDR3. Looked up from germline, CDR1 is SGHTA and CDR2 is FQGTGA. V was clipped by 5 bases and J by 6 bases, with 10 bases between them. The CDR3 loop is CASSPQAAGELFF. Written as DNA, the CDR3 is TGTGCCAGCAGCCCCCAGGCGGCCGGGGAGCTGTTTTTT. Complete variable domain (other parts from reference TRBV7-3 and TRBJ2-2): GAGVSQTPSNKVTEKGKYVELRCDPISGHTALYWYRQSLGQGPEFLIYFQGTGAADDSGLPNDRFFAVRPEGSVSTLKIQRTERGDSAVYLCASSPQAAGELFFGEGSRLTVL.

This clone occurred once. V and J are TRBV28 and TRBJ1-2, with D possibly matching TRBD1 (6 bases). The CDR3 is made up of 13 amino acids. The V gene's germline CDR1 is MDHEN and CDR2 SYDVKM. V lost 6 bases, J lost 7 bases, and 15 bases lay in between. CDR3: CASRLTGQGGYTF. CDR3 nucleotide sequence: TGTGCCAGCAGATTAACAGGGCAGGGTGGCTACACCTTC.

The chain carries TRBV6-5 and TRBJ1-5; the D is unclear. The V end lost 5 bases, the J end lost 16 bases, and 15 bases lay between the germline ends. The CDR3 length is 11 residues. Germline CDR1 MNHEY, CDR2 SVGAGI. The CDR3 DNA reads as TGTGCCAGCAGTGAAGGACGCTGGGCACATTTT. Translation: CASSEGRWAHF.

V gene TRBV11-2 combines with J gene TRBJ2-5; the D gene is possibly TRBD2 (6 bases). Trimming shortened V by 1 base and J by 5 bases, and 11 bases separated the two germline ends. The germline gives CDR1 SGHAT, CDR2 FQNNGV. The CDR3 contains 14 residues. The CDR3 DNA reads as TGTGCCAGCAGCTTAGTAGGAGGGGAGGAGACCCAGTACTTC. It codes for CASSLVGGEETQYF.